A single sample gave rise to the 15 T cell receptor beta chains below, sequenced in a study of spatial heterogeneity in lung cancer. TCRdb passed the 5' RACE reads through MiXCR, listing each CDR3 protein once. The profile covers about 25,000 distinct CDR3 sequences, with about 7% appearing a single time and around 15% taken by the ten largest. Time point denoted: sample taken at primary tumor resection. Unsorted whole RNA of tumor, nontumor lung or frozen PBMC was sequenced. The sample in question was PBMCs, obtained at surgery. Receptors were obtained from a male donor with early-stage non-small cell lung cancer.

This clonotype is medium-sized by share. The chain has TRBV20-1 and TRBJ2-5; 8 positions agree with TRBD2. Germline-derived CDR1 and CDR2 are DFQATT and SNEGSKA (reference sequence). With 5 bases clipped from V and 7 bases from J, the junction kept 12 bases outside the gene matches. The CDR3 extends over 14 amino acids. The DNA of the CDR3 is TGCAGTGCTTCCCGGGGGGGCGCTGGGGTGACCCAGTACTTC. Protein product: CSASRGGAGVTQYF.

This clonotype was counted only a few times. The rearrangement links TRBV28 to TRBJ2-3, with 8 positions matching TRBD1. This CDR3 region has 15 residues. The germline V gene encodes CDR1 MDHEN and CDR2 SYDVKM. V lost 3 bases, J lost 4 bases, and 6 bases stayed unmatched. Written as DNA, the CDR3 is TGTGCCAGCAGTTTGCCAGGGGGCGCGGCAGATACGCAGTATTTT. This translates into CASSLPGGAADTQYF.

A few counts support this clonotype. The V and J genes are TRBV27 and TRBJ2-1; 9 bases line up with TRBD2. The J segment lost 1 base and the V segment lost 5 bases, leaving 6 bases of the junction unmatched. CDR1 and CDR2 from the germline V gene are MNHEY and SMNVEV (reference sequence). The CDR3 extends over 16 amino acids. The CDR3 region has the DNA TGTGCCAGCAGTCTGACTAGCGGATCATCCTACAATGAGCAGTTCTTC. It yields the protein CASSLTSGSSYNEQFF.

The table lists this clonotype with a few counts. The genes are TRBV5-1 and TRBJ2-5, with 10 positions matching TRBD2. V lost 3 bases to trimming and J lost 1 base; unmatched junction nucleotides: 3. The CDR3 spans 15 residues. In germline, CDR1 is SGHRS, CDR2 YFSETQ. The CDR3 region has the DNA TGCGCCAGCAGCTATACTAGCGGGGCCCAAGAGACCCAGTACTTC. Its translation: CASSYTSGAQETQYF.

This clonotype has only a few counts. The V and J genes are TRBV5-6 and TRBJ2-1; TRBD2 aligns across 9 bases. Trimming removed 1 base from V and 3 bases from J; junction bases left unmatched: 5. The CDR3 runs 16 residues. Germline lookup yields CDR1 SGHDT and CDR2 YYEEEE. CDR3 coding DNA: TGTGCCAGCAGCTTGAGGCTAGCGGGGCGCTACAATGAGCAGTTCTTC. This encodes CASSLRLAGRYNEQFF.

A few counts support this clonotype. One end of the junction is discordant with germline, which a read error may explain. The chain recombines TRBV7-7 with TRBJ2-2, with 7 bases identical to TRBD2. Germline V gene lookup returns CDR1 SSHAT and CDR2 FNYEAQ (reference sequence). The CDR3 runs 15 residues. CDR3 nucleotide sequence: TGTGCTAGCAGCTTAGGAGGGAGGGGCACCGGGGAGCTGTTTTTT. Translating it yields CASSLGGRGTGELFF.

The table lists this clonotype with a few counts. The chain uses TRBV12-3 or TRBV12-4 and TRBJ1-2; 9 bases match TRBD1. The J segment lost 5 bases and the V segment lost 5 bases, leaving 6 bases of the junction unmatched. CDR3 length: 14 amino acids. CDR3 in DNA: TGTGCCAGCAGTCCGGGACAGGGACTTTATGGCTACACCTTC. Translating it yields CASSPGQGLYGYTF.

This clonotype came up many times. The rearrangement joins TRBV11-2 to TRBJ1-2; no clear D gene. Trimming cost V 4 bases and J 6 bases, with 9 bases left between them. The CDR3 covers 12 residues. Germline CDR1 SGHAT, CDR2 FQNNGV. The CDR3 region is CASSSEGHGYTF. The DNA of the CDR3 is TGTGCCAGCAGCTCGGAAGGGCATGGCTACACCTTC.

This chain links TRBV6-5 with TRBJ2-7; 7 bases match TRBD1. The CDR3 spans 16 residues. Looked up from germline, CDR1 is MNHEY and CDR2 is SVGAGI. J was trimmed by 0 bases and V by 1 base; bases with no gene match: 6. Written as DNA, the CDR3 is TGTGCCAGCAGTTACTTGGCGGACAGGAGCTCCTACGAGCAGTACTTC. This gives the protein CASSYLADRSSYEQYF.

This clonotype was found many times. For the CDR3, the DNA is TGTGCCAGCAGTGAACTCCGGGACAGGGGGTTTGATGAGCAGTTCTTC. Protein sequence: CASSELRDRGFDEQFF. The V call is TRBV2, the J call TRBJ2-1, with TRBD1 identical over 11 bases. The CDR3 is 16 amino acids. With V trimmed by 2 bases and J by 8 bases, 8 bases remained unmatched. Germline assignment: CDR1 SNHLY and CDR2 FYNNEI.

The table lists this clonotype with many counts. The chain joins TRBV14 to TRBJ1-3, with TRBD1 matching over 7 bases. From germline, CDR1 is SGHDN and CDR2 FVKESK. Germline trimming cut 0 bases from V and 4 bases from J; bases unmatched to any gene: 9. There are 17 residues in the CDR3. The chain's CDR3 is CASSQESMTGTGNTIYF. The CDR3 DNA sequence: TGTGCCAGCAGCCAAGAATCCATGACAGGGACAGGAAACACCATATATTTT.

The table lists this clonotype with many counts. This chain links TRBV3-1 with TRBJ1-6, with D tentatively TRBD1 (6 bases). The V and J ends lost 0 bases and 5 bases respectively, with 8 bases between them. The CDR3 is 15 residues long. CDR1 and CDR2 from the germline V gene are LGHDT and YNNKEL (reference sequence). The CDR3 region has the DNA TGTGCCAGCAGCCAAGACAGGGGACATAATTCACCCCTCCACTTT. The encoded protein is CASSQDRGHNSPLHF.

In its sample, this clonotype ranks as medium-sized. The rearrangement uses TRBV5-1 and TRBJ2-7; D is ambiguous. Germline lookup yields CDR1 SGHRS and CDR2 YFSETQ. V shed 0 bases and J shed 1 base, with 5 bases lying between them. The CDR3 is 13 residues long. DNA of the CDR3: TGCGCCAGCAGCTTGGCGGGTTCCTACGAGCAGTACTTC. It encodes CASSLAGSYEQYF.

J is TRBJ2-7 and V is TRBV18, with 13 bases that match TRBD2. The germline V gene has CDR1 KGHSH and CDR2 LQKENI. The CDR3 contains 17 residues. The V segment lost 1 base and the J segment 2 bases; nucleotides outside the gene matches: 5. The CDR3 region has the DNA TGTGCCAGCTCACCACTACAGGGACTAGCGGGGACCTACGAGCAGTACTTC. This codes for CASSPLQGLAGTYEQYF.

This clonotype turned up a few times. The J gene is TRBJ2-1, the V gene TRBV14; 10 positions agree with TRBD1. J gave up 0 bases and V 5 bases, and 13 bases lay outside the gene matches. The CDR3 contains 19 residues. CDR1 SGHDN and CDR2 FVKESK come from the germline V gene. CDR3 loop: CASSKLGQGVPSSYNEQFF. The DNA of the CDR3 is TGTGCCAGCAGCAAGCTAGGACAGGGGGTACCGAGCTCCTACAATGAGCAGTTCTTC.